This TCR beta chain was recovered during a study of control samples from healthy donors and cancer patients. Profiled with immunoSEQ multiplex PCR; TCRdb holds only in-frame clones, not every one. The table records some 64,000 clones, approximately 87% of them present only once. The specimen sequenced was PBMCs. The clonotype comes from a woman aged 45-65 years with head and neck cancer.

This CDR3 reads CASSEVGWGQRNTEAFF. CDR3 sequence (DNA): TGTGCCAGCAGTGAAGTCGGTTGGGGACAAAGGAACACTGAAGCTTTCTTT. The chain carries TRBV6-1 and TRBJ1-1; D is perhaps TRBD1 (6 bases). Germline loops: CDR1 MNHNS, CDR2 SASEGT. The CDR3 is 17 residues long. The V end lost 1 base, the J end lost 1 base, and 16 bases lay between the germline ends.